This T cell receptor (beta chain) was identified during a study of blood T cell repertoires in COVID-19. Study overall: Samples representing acute and convalescent COVID-19 were sourced from the United States, Italy and Spain.

Germline values: CDR1 SGHTA, CDR2 FQGNSA. The CDR3 covers 16 residues. V lost 8 bases and J lost 5; bases outside the gene matches: 13. Sequencing used immunoSEQ multiplex PCR; TCRdb keeps in-frame clones, though not all of them. The table shows about 470,000 clones, with 87% occurring only once. V is TRBV7-2 and J is TRBJ2-2, with TRBD2 matching over 8 bases. This receptor was identified in a woman aged 18-29 years who had recovered from COVID-19. The material sequenced was PBMCs or T cells enriched from blood (not recorded which). The CDR3 here is CASLPGRGMRTGELFF. In DNA form, the CDR3 reads TGTGCCAGCCTACCCGGGAGGGGCATGAGAACCGGGGAGCTGTTTTTT.